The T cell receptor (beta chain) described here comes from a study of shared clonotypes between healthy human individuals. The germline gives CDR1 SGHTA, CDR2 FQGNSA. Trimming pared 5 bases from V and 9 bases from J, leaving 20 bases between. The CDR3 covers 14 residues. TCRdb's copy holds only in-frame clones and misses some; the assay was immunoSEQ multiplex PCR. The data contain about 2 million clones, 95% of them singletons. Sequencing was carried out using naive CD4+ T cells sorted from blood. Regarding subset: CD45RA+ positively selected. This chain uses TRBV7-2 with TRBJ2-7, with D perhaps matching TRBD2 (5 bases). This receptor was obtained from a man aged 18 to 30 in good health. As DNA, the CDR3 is TGTGCCAGCAGCACCCTCAAGGCTAGCTCTGTGCAGTACTTC. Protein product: CASSTLKASSVQYF.